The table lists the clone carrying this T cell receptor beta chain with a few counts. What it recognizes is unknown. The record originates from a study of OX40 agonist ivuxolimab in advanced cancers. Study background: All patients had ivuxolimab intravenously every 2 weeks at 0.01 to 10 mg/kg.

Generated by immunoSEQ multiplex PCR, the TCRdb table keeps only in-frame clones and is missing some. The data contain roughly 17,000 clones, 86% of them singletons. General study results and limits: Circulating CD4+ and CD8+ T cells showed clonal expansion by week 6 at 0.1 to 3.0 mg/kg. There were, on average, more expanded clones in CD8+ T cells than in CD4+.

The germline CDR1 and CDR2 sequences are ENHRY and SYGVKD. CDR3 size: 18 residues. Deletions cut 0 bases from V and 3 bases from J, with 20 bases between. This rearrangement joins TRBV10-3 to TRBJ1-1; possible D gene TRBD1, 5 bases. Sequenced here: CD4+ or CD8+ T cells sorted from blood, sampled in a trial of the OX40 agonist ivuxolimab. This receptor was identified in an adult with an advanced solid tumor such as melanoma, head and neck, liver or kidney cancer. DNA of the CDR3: TGTGCCATCAGTGAGTCGTCTTTATTTTCGGGGGGTTACACTGAAGCTTTCTTT. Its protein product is CAISESSLFSGGYTEAFF.